Below, 8 T cell receptor beta chains from the same sample are listed, as sequenced in a study of T cell responses to AZD1222 COVID-19 vaccine. This table comes from immunoSEQ multiplex PCR, and its TCRdb copy is limited to in-frame clones, with some not included. This table holds 100,000 to 150,000 clones, just over 85% found once. The sequencing used peripheral blood, collected on day 0 of AZD1222 vaccination. All receptors derive from an adult in good health.

The rearrangement uses TRBV7-9 and TRBJ1-4; perhaps TRBD1 as D (5 bases). V lost 6 bases, J lost 4 bases, and 12 bases lay in between. The CDR3 contains 14 residues. Per germline, CDR1 SEHNR and CDR2 FQNEAQ (reference sequence). The DNA of the CDR3 is TGTGCCAGCAGTCGGGACGCGTATAATGAAAAACTGTTTTTT. This sequence encodes CASSRDAYNEKLFF.

V and J are TRBV27 and TRBJ1-1, with D perhaps matching TRBD1 (5 bases). V lost 6 bases and J lost 4, with 9 bases in between. Germline CDR1 reads MNHEY; CDR2 reads SMNVEV (reference sequence). The CDR3 has 12 residues. CDR3 residues: CASSRVGTEAFF. CDR3 nucleotide sequence: TGTGCCAGCAGCAGGGTAGGCACTGAAGCTTTCTTT.

The V gene is TRBV15, the J gene TRBJ2-5; D unresolved. Between the trimmed V and J ends, which lost 5 bases and 5 bases, there was a span of 9 bases. The CDR3 has 12 residues. Looked up from germline, CDR1 is LNHNV and CDR2 is YYDKDF (reference sequence). The CDR3 sequence is CATSRPRETQYF. Written as DNA, the CDR3 is TGTGCCACCAGCCGCCCCCGGGAGACCCAGTACTTC.

The chain is built from TRBV18 and TRBJ1-4; tentative D call: TRBD1 (6 bases). V dropped 0 bases and J dropped 5 bases, with 10 bases sitting between them. CDR1 and CDR2 from the germline V gene are KGHSH and LQKENI. The CDR3 extends over 15 amino acids. CDR3 region: CASSPPTGENEKLFF. The CDR3 DNA sequence: TGTGCCAGCTCACCACCGACAGGAGAAAATGAAAAACTGTTTTTT.

The V and J genes are TRBV2 and TRBJ1-1; 8 bases line up with TRBD1. The germline gives CDR1 SNHLY, CDR2 FYNNEI. With 5 bases clipped from V and 4 bases from J, the junction kept 15 bases outside the gene matches. The CDR3 has 17 amino acids. CDR3 amino acids: CASSLYSPQGGGTEAFF. DNA of the CDR3: TGTGCCAGCAGTCTTTATTCGCCACAGGGGGGAGGCACTGAAGCTTTCTTT.

The chain is built from TRBV27 and TRBJ2-1; TRBD1 might be the D (6 bases). The germline V gene encodes CDR1 MNHEY and CDR2 SMNVEV (reference sequence). Trimming cost V 1 base and J 3 bases, with 25 bases left between them. The CDR3 spans 20 residues. The CDR3 DNA follows: TGTGCCAGCAGTTTATATGTTCGATGGAGGACAGCAAACAACTACAATGAGCAGTTCTTC. This codes for CASSLYVRWRTANNYNEQFF.

The rearrangement links TRBV4-3 to TRBJ2-1, with D unclear. The CDR3 spans 16 residues. V was shortened by 0 bases and J by 6 bases, with 15 bases between the two germline ends. CDR1 is LGHNA, CDR2 YSLEER, per germline. The CDR3 is CASSQDPEEWSNEQFF. CDR3 nucleotides: TGCGCCAGCAGCCAAGACCCAGAGGAGTGGAGCAATGAGCAGTTCTTC.

This rearrangement joins TRBV7-9 to TRBJ2-7; 8 bases map to TRBD2. CDR1 SEHNR and CDR2 FQNEAQ come from the germline V gene (reference sequence). Trimming at V came to 1 base and at J to 7 bases, leaving 3 bases not matched to a gene. This CDR3 is built from 13 residues. CDR3: CASSLEASGEQYF. The CDR3 coding sequence is TGTGCCAGCAGCTTAGAGGCTAGCGGGGAGCAGTACTTC.